Sequencing of this T cell receptor beta chain was carried out in a study of radiotherapy plus CTLA-4 blockade in lung cancer. Study observations and caveats: Researchers report tumor-derived TCR clones expanding in blood after radiotherapy plus ipilimumab. Strongest reported response predictors: early blood clone changes and post-radiation interferon-beta.

CDR3 length: 16 residues. The ends lost 2 bases at V and 10 bases at J; junction bases unmatched: 11. The germline V gene has CDR1 MNHEY and CDR2 SVGAGI. Here immunoSEQ multiplex PCR was the method, and the copy in TCRdb shows in-frame clones only, minus some. The sample lists 70,000 to 95,000 clones, over 75% occurring once. In regard to this clone: The antigen is undetermined.

Sequences were derived from peripheral blood, sampled from a patient treated with radiotherapy plus ipilimumab. The chain links TRBV6-5 to TRBJ2-1, with 10 bases lining up with TRBD2. The TCR sequence derives from a human donor with non-small cell lung cancer that progressed on radiotherapy plus ipilimumab. The chain's CDR3 is CASSYQADSGRWEQFF. In DNA form, the CDR3 reads TGTGCCAGCAGTTACCAAGCGGATAGCGGGAGGTGGGAGCAGTTCTTC.